This note documents a single T cell receptor (beta chain) sequence. These data belong to a study of blood T cells in healthy people across ages. The CDR3 length is 15 residues. The germline V gene encodes CDR1 SGDLS and CDR2 YYNGEE. The junction had 3 bases not matched to a gene; V was cut back by 0 bases and J by 3 bases. Through a sample-barcoded 5' primer and a J-beta primer mix, a second PCR was run for roughly 6 to 12 cycles. TCRdb reprocessed the 5' RACE reads via MiXCR and lists one record per CDR3 protein. The data show roughly 1.4 million distinct CDR3 sequences, 55% to 75% seen once. This sequence originates from a man aged 18-30 years in good health. The chain carries TRBV9 and TRBJ2-3; TRBD1 matches at 8 bases. Specimen: blood. The CDR3 nucleotides read TGTGCCAGCAGCGTAGATACAGGGGGTACAGATACGCAGTATTTT. It encodes CASSVDTGGTDTQYF.